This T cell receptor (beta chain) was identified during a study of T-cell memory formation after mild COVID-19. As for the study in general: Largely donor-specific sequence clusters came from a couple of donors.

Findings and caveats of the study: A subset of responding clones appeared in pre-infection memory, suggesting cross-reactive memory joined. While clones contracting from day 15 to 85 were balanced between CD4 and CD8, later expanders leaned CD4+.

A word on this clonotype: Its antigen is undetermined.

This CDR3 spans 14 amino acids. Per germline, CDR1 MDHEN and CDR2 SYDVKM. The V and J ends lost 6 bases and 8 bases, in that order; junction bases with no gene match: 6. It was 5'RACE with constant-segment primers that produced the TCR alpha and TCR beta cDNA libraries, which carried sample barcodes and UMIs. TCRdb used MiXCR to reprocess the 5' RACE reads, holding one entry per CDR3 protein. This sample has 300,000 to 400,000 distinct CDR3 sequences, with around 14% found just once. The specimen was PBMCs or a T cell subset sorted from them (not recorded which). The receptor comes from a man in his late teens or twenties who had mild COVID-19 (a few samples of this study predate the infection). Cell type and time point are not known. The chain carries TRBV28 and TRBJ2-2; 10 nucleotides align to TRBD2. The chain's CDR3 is CASRIGLAVGELFF. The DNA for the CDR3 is TGTGCCAGCAGAATCGGACTAGCGGTTGGGGAGCTGTTTTTT.